The 14 T cell receptor beta chains given below trace back to one sample, sequenced in a study of shared clonotypes between healthy human individuals. CD45RO-negative CD8 cells positively selected for CCR7 made up the naive population, which excluded terminally differentiated effector memory CD45RA+ cells. Some clones are missing from TCRdb's copy, which holds only in-frame ones; the method was immunoSEQ multiplex PCR. The sample shows just over 2,000,000 clones, less than 95% of them seen only once. The material sequenced was naive CD8+ T cells sorted from blood. The receptors here all came from a man younger than 35 in good health.

V gene TRBV7-9 combines with J gene TRBJ2-1; the D call may be TRBD1 or TRBD2 (5 bases each). The ends were cut back, 5 bases at V and 8 bases at J, with 13 bases in the middle. Germline CDR1 is SEHNR and CDR2 is FQNEAQ (reference sequence). The length of the CDR3 is 13 residues. The CDR3 loop is CASSQILGDEQFF. In nucleotides, the CDR3 is TGTGCCAGCAGCCAGATACTAGGGGATGAGCAGTTCTTC.

This clone was seen once. The chain carries TRBV2 and TRBJ2-7; 9 bases match TRBD2. In germline, CDR1 is SNHLY, CDR2 FYNNEI. The CDR3 covers 15 residues. Trimming took 2 bases from V and 0 from J; bases not matched to a gene: 2. CDR3 nucleotides: TGTGCCAGCAGTGAACGACTAGCGGCCTCCTACGAGCAGTACTTC. It translates to CASSERLAASYEQYF.

In the case of this clone: The same CDR3 is also encoded by other DNA sequences in this sample. J is TRBJ1-1 and V is TRBV6-5; D remains ambiguous. The length of the CDR3 is 12 residues. CDR1 and CDR2 from the germline V gene are MNHEY and SVGAGI. V lost 8 bases, J lost 0 bases, and 7 bases lay in between. CDR3 protein: CASGPVNTEAFF. CDR3 nucleotides: TGTGCCAGCGGCCCAGTGAACACTGAAGCTTTCTTT.

The chain carries TRBV4-1 and TRBJ1-2, with D uncertain. With 0 bases removed from V and 6 bases from J, the gap between germline ends came to 17 bases. The CDR3 runs to 16 residues. Germline loops: CDR1 MGHRA, CDR2 YSYEKL. This chain's CDR3 is CASSQDPVGSADGYTF. The CDR3 coding sequence is TGCGCCAGCAGCCAAGATCCGGTCGGTTCGGCAGATGGCTACACCTTC.

The rearrangement joins TRBV2 to TRBJ2-7; D gene ambiguous. The CDR3 runs to 14 residues. The germline gives CDR1 SNHLY, CDR2 FYNNEI. The V gene lost 2 bases and the J gene lost 9 bases, with 17 bases spanning the gap. Written as DNA, the CDR3 is TGTGCCAGCAGTGAACGAAGTTCCCTAAGTGGGCAGTACTTC. It yields the protein CASSERSSLSGQYF.

V gene TRBV28 combines with J gene TRBJ2-2; TRBD2 matches 7 bases. V lost 6 bases and J lost 3; bases outside the gene matches: 13. CDR1 is MDHEN and CDR2 is SYDVKM in the germline V gene. CDR3 length: 17 residues. The CDR3 loop is CASSDTPGLPDTGELFF. Written as DNA, the CDR3 is TGTGCCAGCAGCGACACTCCGGGACTACCCGACACCGGGGAGCTGTTTTTT.

The chain employs TRBV21-1 and TRBJ1-6. TRBV21-1 is described as a pseudogene. The CDR3 covers 21 residues. For the CDR3, the DNA is TGTGCCAGCAGCAAATGCAGGGAGGCCGCCCGCAGGAGCTCCTATAATTCACCCCTCCACTTT. Protein sequence: CASSKCREAARRSSYNSPLHF.

The chain carries TRBV4-1 and TRBJ2-5, with 7 bases aligning to TRBD1. Germline CDR1 is MGHRA and CDR2 is YSYEKL. With V trimmed by 4 bases and J by 2 bases, 4 bases remained unmatched. The CDR3 runs 14 residues. This CDR3 is CASSPGQAQETQYF. In DNA, the CDR3 is TGCGCCAGCAGCCCTGGACAGGCTCAAGAGACCCAGTACTTC.

Regarding this clone: This same CDR3 is encoded by further DNA sequences in the sample. The chain couples TRBV5-4 to TRBJ1-6; D ambiguous. The V end lost 2 bases, the J end lost 7 bases, and 4 bases lay between the germline ends. Germline assignment: CDR1 SGHNT and CDR2 YYREEE (reference sequence). The CDR3 is 12 residues long. Written as DNA, the CDR3 is TGTGCCAGCAGCTTCGGGAATTCACCCCTCCACTTT. It specifies CASSFGNSPLHF.

The chain carries TRBV2 and TRBJ2-1, with D uncertain. The CDR3 totals 13 residues. Germline loops: CDR1 SNHLY, CDR2 FYNNEI. Trimming took off 10 bases at V and 4 bases at J, with 14 bases between the two ends. CDR3 in amino acids: CANTLTGYNEQFF. As DNA, the CDR3 is TGTGCCAACACGTTGACGGGTTACAATGAGCAGTTCTTC.

This clone was counted a single time. The same CDR3 can be traced to other DNA sequences in this sample. V usage is TRBV5-1 and J usage is TRBJ2-7; no clear D. The CDR3 length is 13 residues. Trimming left V 1 base short and J 3 bases short, with 8 bases between. Germline CDR1 SGHRS, CDR2 YFSETQ. CDR3 in DNA: TGCGCCAGCAGCTTGACCTCCTTCTACGAGCAGTACTTC. Residues: CASSLTSFYEQYF.

This chain uses TRBV19 with TRBJ1-3; D remains unclear. Germline values: CDR1 LNHDA, CDR2 SQIVND (reference sequence). Trimming removed 4 bases from V and 0 bases from J, with 10 bases in between. The CDR3 consists of 15 residues. Written as DNA, the CDR3 is TGTGCCAGTAGTAGGACGGCTCACTCTGGAAACACCATATATTTT. Amino acids: CASSRTAHSGNTIYF.

The CDR3 region has the DNA TGTGCCAGCAGCTTGGCCTCGTCCACCTACGAGCAGTACTTC. Translation: CASSLASSTYEQYF. The chain is built from TRBV5-6 and TRBJ2-5; D gene uncertain. The DNA end favors TRBJ2-7, so the J call may be wrong. The CDR3 runs to 14 residues. Germline loops: CDR1 SGHDT, CDR2 YYEEEE.

The chain uses TRBV28 and TRBJ2-1; D remains ambiguous. The germline V gene has CDR1 MDHEN and CDR2 SYDVKM. V lost 3 bases and J 0 bases, leaving 3 bases between the germline ends. The CDR3 runs 13 residues. The chain's CDR3 is CASSFLSYNEQFF. The CDR3 DNA follows: TGTGCCAGCAGTTTCCTCTCCTACAATGAGCAGTTCTTC. The variable domain in full, with the rest retrieved from reference TRBV28 and TRBJ2-1, is DVKVTQSSRYLVKRTGEKVFLECVQDMDHENMFWYRQDPGLGLRLIYFSYDVKMKEKGDIPEGYSVSREKKERFSLILESASTNQTSMYLCASSFLSYNEQFFGPGTRLTVL.